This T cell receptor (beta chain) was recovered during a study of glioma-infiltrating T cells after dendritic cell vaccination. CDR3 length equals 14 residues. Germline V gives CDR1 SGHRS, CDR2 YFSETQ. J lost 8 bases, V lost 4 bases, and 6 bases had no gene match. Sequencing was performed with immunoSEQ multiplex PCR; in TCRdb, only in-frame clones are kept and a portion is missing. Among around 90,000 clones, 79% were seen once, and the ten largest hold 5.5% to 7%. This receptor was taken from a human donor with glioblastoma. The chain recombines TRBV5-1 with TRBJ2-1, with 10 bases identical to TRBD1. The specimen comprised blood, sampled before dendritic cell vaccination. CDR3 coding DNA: TGCGCCAGCAGCCCGGGACAGGGGTATTATGAGCAGTTCTTC. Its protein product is CASSPGQGYYEQFF. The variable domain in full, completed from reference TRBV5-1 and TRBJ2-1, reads KAGVTQTPRYLIKTRGQQVTLSCSPISGHRSVSWYQQTPGQGLQFLFEYFSETQRNKGNFPGRFSGRQFSNSRSEMNVSTLELGDSALYLCASSPGQGYYEQFFGPGTRLTVL.